This T cell receptor (beta chain) emerged from a study of neurological immune-mediated disorders. Study observations and caveats: No CDR3 amino acid sequences were shared by expanded clones across subjects, suggesting private repertoires in all groups.

This clonotype occurred many times. Antigen: not known. Trimming left V 7 bases short and J 9 bases short, with 20 bases between. Germline V gives CDR1 SGHRS, CDR2 YFSETQ. The CDR3 covers 14 residues. MiXCR was run by TCRdb on the 5' RACE reads, yielding one entry per CDR3 protein. Of more than 75,000 distinct CDR3 sequences listed, roughly 4.8% are singletons. J is TRBJ2-1 and V is TRBV5-1; D may be TRBD2 (6 bases). This TCR was sampled from a woman younger than 45 with multiple sclerosis. The sample consisted of PBMCs. For the CDR3, the DNA is TGCGCCAGCGCTTCGTCTGGCGGGACCCTTGAGCAGTTCTTC. Encoded protein: CASASSGGTLEQFF.